This T cell receptor beta chain was sequenced during a study of T cell clonotyping in hematopoietic cell transplantation. Broader study findings: Cells were unsorted, so CD4 and CD8 contributions were not separated.

Clones were sequenced by immunoSEQ multiplex PCR, and TCRdb holds only the in-frame ones, with some missing. The repertoire consists of 5,500 to 8,000 clones, with more than 90% occurring once and the leading ten covering roughly 0.47%. In germline, CDR1 is LGHNA, CDR2 YSLEER. V was clipped by 0 bases and J by 3 bases, with 17 bases between them. The CDR3 runs to 17 residues. Points on this clone: Antigen: not known.

The rearrangement joins TRBV4-3 to TRBJ1-2; a weak D match, TRBD1 (5 bases). This TCR derives from a male patient aged 40-50 years who had an allogeneic stem cell transplant from a related donor, so the T cells may come from the graft donor. Some clones in this sample may be carry-over from other donors' samples. Sequences were derived from PBMCs, sampled 30 days after allogeneic stem cell transplant. This chain's CDR3 is CASSQDHLDRVYYGYTF. The CDR3 region has the DNA TGCGCCAGCAGCCAAGATCATCTAGACAGAGTTTACTATGGCTACACCTTC.